This TCR beta chain was found in a study of shared clonotypes between healthy human individuals (TCRdb year 2020). In the study overall: The cohort comprised a couple of women and a few men aged 18 to 49 years. Each donor's leukapheresis produced roughly between roughly 0.9 and 9 billion PBMCs. To increase sequencing depth and limit assay-specific biases, different laboratories used diverse techniques to prepare libraries and sequence TCR repertoires. To estimate repertoire size and how much clonotypes are shared between individuals, the study performed deep sequencing of blood TCR repertoires from a few healthy adults. The research as a whole found: Because the study included only a small number of donors, the genetic and exposure-history diversity represented was limited. Sampling was restricted to blood, and TCR repertoires in tissues likely differ from the TCR repertoires found in blood. Pairwise subsampling indicated that sequencing depth was expected to affect the degree of clonotype sharing among donors.

Using the deep immunoSEQ assay, multiplex PCR amplified TCR CDR3 regions from genomic DNA. For each cell subset, the extracted genomic DNA was distributed evenly across all wells of several immunoSEQ 96-well plates, and each plate served as one replicate. For unsorted PBMC, 300 to 350 ng genomic DNA, equal to 25,000 to 35,000 T cell genomes, was loaded into each replicate PCR. Genomic DNA from unsorted PBMC was sequenced over ten immunoSEQ deep assay plates. Purified libraries were measured with a Qubit 3.0 fluorometer, size-checked on a Bioanalyzer 2100, and measured again with the KAPA Library Quantification kit. A separate single-read 150-cycle Illumina NextSeq 550 flow cell was used to sequence each immunoSEQ 96-well plate. The paper's processing steps were these. Because the immunoSEQ output held only junctional sequences and lacked quality scores, the filtering could not match the filtering applied to full-length reads. Sequences were annotated with PyIR, a Python wrapper for IgBLAST v1.9, and V/J genes and CDR3 were assigned using IMGT germline references. Reads were filtered out if the reads had weak V/J assignments (E-value above 1e-6), no CDR3, stop codons, out-of-frame junctions, or ambiguous translated residues. V3J clonotypes were defined as sequences sharing the same inferred V gene, J gene, and CDR3 amino acid sequence. To compute the percentage overlap between repertoires, the number of shared unique clonotypes was divided by the size of the smaller repertoire. Richness of each repertoire was evaluated using RTK rarefaction, the Chao1 estimator, and Recon v2.1 estimates of unobserved clonotypes. This immuneACCESS table, as held by TCRdb, lists in-frame sequences with V and J called but not all clones. Of the missing ones, under half trace to an unresolved V gene in checked studies; the others have no known cause. That table furnishes V, J and clone size, whereas the DNA furnished D and trimming. The sample table shows about 490,000 clones, and roughly 78% are seen once. The ten top clones hold roughly 12% of the sample.

Healthy HIV-negative adults with no recently reported acute infections or vaccinations were included as donors. Every donor was a Caucasian adult residing in Nashville, Tennessee, USA. In the unsorted samples, some 94 million PBMCs were counted, and genomic DNA was extracted using the QIAamp DNA Blood Mini kit. Blood was collected by leukapheresis, and PBMCs were isolated by Ficoll-Histopaque density gradient centrifugation and then cryopreserved in liquid nitrogen vapor phase. V loses 6 bases, J loses 4 bases, and the germline ends lie 21 bases apart. The CDR3 runs 16 residues from the cysteine to the phenylalanine. Just CDR3 DNA is preserved here, 48 bases in frame from base 1. The germline V gene supplies CDR1 KGHSH and CDR2 LQKENI. This clone was counted only a few times. Its binding antigen is unknown. The sample holds no much larger clone one base away, and base qualities are not on file.

Input material: PBMCs. This sequence originates from a woman in her thirties or forties in good health. Some clones in this sample may be carry-over from other donors' samples. The chain joins TRBV18 to TRBJ1-1; TRBD1 is a weak D gene call, 6 bases matching. The nucleotide sequence reads as follows: TGTGCCAGCTCCCAAGAAACAGGGATGGCAGGCACTGAAGCTTTCTTT. This encodes CASSQETGMAGTEAFF.